This TCR beta chain emerged from a study of T cells in localized non-small cell lung cancer. Study-level results: Uninvolved adjacent lung showed the highest T cell clonality, exceeding tumor.

The count of this clone is one. Its antigen is unidentified. An end of the junction differs from the germline gene, which may be a read error. Sequencing used immunoSEQ multiplex PCR; TCRdb keeps in-frame clones, though not all of them. The data contain some 37,000 clones, approximately 86% of them singletons. Germline lookup yields CDR1 MNHNY and CDR2 SVGAGI (reference sequence). CDR3 length: 13 amino acids. The chain is built from TRBV6-6 and TRBJ1-6; D is possibly TRBD1 (5 bases). The receptor was isolated from a man aged 18 to 49 with stage I lung adenocarcinoma. Sequencing was performed on peripheral blood, taken before any cancer treatment. CDR3 nucleotides: TGTGCCAGCAGCATGAGTACAGGTTCACCCCCCCACTTT. Residues: CASSMSTGSPPHF.